This T cell receptor (beta chain) was profiled in a study of OX40 agonist ivuxolimab in advanced cancers. Turning to this clone: Its antigen is undetermined.

Germline assignment: CDR1 MNHEY and CDR2 SMNVEV (reference sequence). The CDR3 covers 18 residues. V gave up 2 bases and J gave up 5 bases; unmatched junction bases: 8. At baseline, cycle 4 day 1, and cycle 7 day 1, blood was sampled. Study results and limitations: Clones of CD4+ and CD8+ blood T cells grew by week 6 at doses of 0.1 to 3.0 mg/kg.

Sequencing was performed with immunoSEQ multiplex PCR; in TCRdb, only in-frame clones are kept and a portion is missing. The table shows tens of thousands of clones, with 90% occurring only once. The source is an adult with an advanced solid tumor such as melanoma, head and neck, liver or kidney cancer. Sequencing used CD4+ or CD8+ T cells sorted from blood, obtained in a trial of the OX40 agonist ivuxolimab. This chain connects TRBV27 to TRBJ2-1; TRBD2 aligns across 14 bases. Here the CDR3 DNA reads TGTGCCAGCAGTTTAGGGGGACTAGCGGGAGCGCTTGACAATGAGCAGTTCTTC. Translated: CASSLGGLAGALDNEQFF.